This T cell receptor beta chain originates from a study of blood T cell repertoires in COVID-19. Study summary: Both acute and convalescent COVID-19 samples were obtained from the United States, Italy and Spain. The cDNA or gDNA used as material had been derived from T cells, B-cell-depleted T cells, or PBMCs.

In the authors' workflow: Cell counts per sample came from amplifying reference gene primers. Generated by immunoSEQ multiplex PCR, the TCRdb table keeps only in-frame clones and is missing some. V and J calls and clone size are copied from that table; D and trimming were computed from the DNA. The sample holds tens of thousands of clones, 78% seen once. CDR3 length equals 18 residues. V shed 5 bases, J shed 4 bases, and the junction held 17 bases outside the gene matches. Germline lookup yields CDR1 SGHAT and CDR2 FQNNGV. This TCR was sampled from a human donor in a cohort sampled during active COVID-19. The sample comprised peripheral blood. The rearrangement links TRBV11-2 to TRBJ1-5; TRBD1 matches 7 bases. The CDR3 sequence: CASSLRPGTAGRNQPQHF. As DNA, the CDR3 is TGTGCCAGCAGCCTAAGACCCGGGACAGCAGGTCGAAATCAGCCCCAGCATTTT.